The 25 T cell receptor beta chains below were found in one sample sequenced in a study of CD8 T cells in Susac syndrome. The authors reverse transcribed roughly 0.5 to 1 ug RNA with random hexamers. From the immunoSEQ multiplex PCR reads, TCRdb called clonotypes with MiXCR, one entry per CDR3 protein. The table lists some 100,000 distinct CDR3 sequences, about nine tenths of them singletons, with around 0.14% in the top ten. The sequencing input was CD4+ T cells from PBMCs. The receptors were gathered from a human donor in good health.

This clonotype was seen once. The chain is built from TRBV3-1 and TRBJ2-5; no clear D. The CDR3 consists of 12 residues. V was cut by 1 base and J by 9 bases, with 9 bases left in between. CDR1 and CDR2 (germline): LGHDT, YNNKEL (reference sequence). As DNA, the CDR3 is TGTGCCAGCAGCCAAGGTACTGGGTCCCAGTACTTC. Its translation: CASSQGTGSQYF.

This clonotype was seen a single time. This chain joins TRBV15 and TRBJ2-3; 7 bases line up with TRBD1. V lost 0 bases to trimming and J lost 4 bases; unmatched junction nucleotides: 13. Germline V gives CDR1 LNHNV, CDR2 YYDKDF (reference sequence). This CDR3 has 18 residues. The CDR3 sequence: CATSRDHPGGVGADTQYF. As DNA, the CDR3 is TGTGCCACCAGCAGAGATCATCCAGGGGGTGTGGGTGCAGATACGCAGTATTTT.

The chain combines TRBV20-1 with TRBJ2-1, with 9 bases lining up with TRBD1. The CDR3 runs 15 residues. Germline lookup yields CDR1 DFQATT and CDR2 SNEGSKA (reference sequence). J lost 6 bases, V lost 2 bases, and 8 bases had no gene match. For the CDR3, the DNA is TGCAGTGCTAGAAAGGGACAGGGCCATGTCAATGAGCAGTTCTTC. Encoded protein: CSARKGQGHVNEQFF.

The sample holds one count of this clonotype. This chain links TRBV29-1 with TRBJ2-7; tentative D call: TRBD1 (5 bases). The CDR3 runs to 11 residues. The germline V gene encodes CDR1 SQVTM and CDR2 ANQGSEA. V lost 6 bases and J 6 bases, leaving 12 bases between the germline ends. This CDR3 is CSVGDWGEQYF. CDR3 sequence (DNA): TGCAGCGTAGGGGATTGGGGCGAGCAGTACTTC.

The rearrangement uses TRBV27 and TRBJ1-5; 8 positions agree with TRBD1. The CDR3 spans 14 residues. Germline V CDR1 and CDR2: MNHEY, SMNVEV (reference sequence). Trimming cost V 8 bases and J 4 bases; bases outside gene matches: 7. The CDR3 protein is CASRDRSLNQPQHF. The CDR3 nucleotides are TGTGCCAGCCGGGACAGGAGTTTGAATCAGCCCCAGCATTTT.

The chain combines TRBV12-3 or TRBV12-4 with TRBJ2-5, with 8 bases aligning to TRBD1. The CDR3 runs 14 residues. V gave up 3 bases and J gave up 5 bases; unmatched junction bases: 5. CDR3: CASSFSGGGETQYF. CDR3 sequence (DNA): TGTGCCAGCAGTTTCTCAGGGGGCGGGGAGACCCAGTACTTC.

The genes are TRBV10-3 and TRBJ1-5; D call uncertain. The CDR3 covers 16 residues. Trimming stripped 0 bases from V and 0 bases from J, with 9 bases between. Germline assignment: CDR1 ENHRY and CDR2 SYGVKD. CDR3 in DNA: TGTGCCATCAGTGAGTCGAGGGTCAATAGCAATCAGCCCCAGCATTTT. Translation gives CAISESRVNSNQPQHF.

V is TRBV7-2 and J is TRBJ1-3; D uncertain. The CDR3 length is 14 residues. Trimming shortened V by 3 bases and J by 2 bases, and 8 bases separated the two germline ends. Germline V gene lookup returns CDR1 SGHTA and CDR2 FQGNSA. The CDR3 is CASSLWRTGNTIYF. CDR3 bases: TGTGCCAGCAGCTTGTGGAGGACTGGAAACACCATATATTTT.

This chain uses TRBV20-1 with TRBJ1-5; a weak D match, TRBD1 (6 bases). The CDR3 is 16 amino acids. V was trimmed by 2 bases and J by 1 base, leaving 15 bases between them. The germline gives CDR1 DFQATT, CDR2 SNEGSKA (reference sequence). CDR3 residues: CSARLGDTISNQPQHF. The CDR3 region has the DNA TGCAGTGCTAGATTGGGGGACACCATAAGCAATCAGCCCCAGCATTTT.

This chain links TRBV7-9 with TRBJ1-4; no clear D gene. The CDR3 sequence is 15 residues long. The V end was cut by 1 base, the J end by 7 bases, with 13 bases between. Germline CDR1 SEHNR, CDR2 FQNEAQ (reference sequence). CDR3 in DNA: TGTGCCAGCAGCTTAGTCCCCTCCATTGGTGAAAAACTGTTTTTT. The encoded protein is CASSLVPSIGEKLFF.

The rearrangement links TRBV2 to TRBJ2-7; tentative D call: TRBD1 (6 bases). Germline V gene sequence: CDR1 SNHLY, CDR2 FYNNEI. The CDR3 has 13 amino acids. V gave up 8 bases and J gave up 3 bases, with 14 bases separating them. CDR3 sequence reads: CASQNARGYEQYF. The DNA of the CDR3 is TGTGCCAGCCAGAACGCCAGGGGCTACGAGCAGTACTTC.

The rearrangement links TRBV7-2 to TRBJ2-1; perhaps TRBD2 as D (5 bases). The germline V gene has CDR1 SGHTA and CDR2 FQGNSA. The V and J ends lost 5 bases and 15 bases respectively, with 14 bases between them. The CDR3 length is 11 residues. CDR3 DNA sequence: TGTGCCAGCAGCGAAACTAGTCAGGCGTTCTTC. Translated, it gives CASSETSQAFF.

The chain uses TRBV4-1 and TRBJ1-1; 7 bases fit TRBD1. CDR1 is MGHRA and CDR2 is YSYEKL in the germline V gene. The CDR3 totals 15 residues. J lost 1 base, V lost 1 base, and 3 bases had no gene match. CDR3 nucleotides: TGCGCCAGCAGCCAAGCGAGACAGGGGAACACTGAAGCTTTCTTT. Encoded protein: CASSQARQGNTEAFF.

This sequence joins TRBV3-1 and TRBJ2-5, with TRBD1 matching 9 bases. Germline V CDR1 and CDR2: LGHDT, YNNKEL (reference sequence). V trimming: 6 bases; J trimming: 5 bases; junction bases outside the gene matches: 7. The CDR3 runs to 14 residues. Here the CDR3 reads CASRYRGRGETQYF. The CDR3 DNA reads as TGTGCCAGCAGATACAGGGGGCGCGGGGAGACCCAGTACTTC.

This clonotype was observed once. The chain recombines TRBV7-2 with TRBJ2-7; D remains ambiguous. The CDR3 is 14 amino acids. Germline CDR1 SGHTA, CDR2 FQGNSA. The V gene lost 6 bases and the J gene lost 3 bases, with 15 bases spanning the gap. Here the CDR3 DNA reads TGTGCCAGCAGTACCTCCCCGCCAAGCTACGAGCAGTACTTC. Translating it yields CASSTSPPSYEQYF.

This clonotype was counted once. The chain joins TRBV9 to TRBJ1-1; no clear D gene. Trimming took off 0 bases at V and 5 bases at J, with 14 bases between the two ends. Looked up from germline, CDR1 is SGDLS and CDR2 is YYNGEE. The CDR3 spans 15 residues. Here the CDR3 reads CASSVVHRDDTEAFF. For the CDR3, the DNA is TGTGCCAGCAGCGTAGTACACCGAGATGATACTGAAGCTTTCTTT. The entire variable domain, with the rest obtained from reference TRBV9 and TRBJ1-1, is as follows: DSGVTQTPKHLITATGQRVTLRCSPRSGDLSVYWYQQSLDQGLQFLIQYYNGEERAKGNILERFSAQQFPDLHSELNLSSLELGDSALYFCASSVVHRDDTEAFFGQGTRLTVV.

The chain recombines TRBV11-3 with TRBJ2-5, with 8 bases fitting TRBD2. Germline loops: CDR1 SGHNT, CDR2 YENEEA. The CDR3 consists of 15 residues. Trimming removed 1 base from V and 4 bases from J; junction bases left unmatched: 5. DNA for the CDR3: TGTGCCAGCAGCTTAGTAGGTCTAGCGGGAGAGACCCAGTACTTC. Amino acids: CASSLVGLAGETQYF. The full variable domain, with the rest looked up from reference TRBV11-3 and TRBJ2-5, is EAGVVQSPRYKIIEKKQPVAFWCNPISGHNTLYWYLQNLGQGPELLIRYENEEAVDDSQLPKDRFSAERLKGVDSTLKIQPAELGDSAVYLCASSLVGLAGETQYFGPGTRLLVL.

The chain couples TRBV30 to TRBJ2-4, with D hard to call. CDR1 is GTSNPN and CDR2 is SVGIG in the germline V gene (reference sequence). This CDR3 region has 13 residues. V lost 0 bases to trimming and J lost 6 bases, with 9 bases between them. The CDR3 region is CAWSVHLINIQYF. Written as DNA, the CDR3 is TGTGCCTGGAGTGTACACCTTATAAACATTCAGTACTTC.

The chain has TRBV12-3 or TRBV12-4 and TRBJ1-5, with D perhaps matching TRBD1 (6 bases). V was trimmed by 2 bases and J by 2 bases, leaving 10 bases between them. The CDR3 has 15 residues. CDR3 in amino acids: CASSLLSGGNQPQHF. The CDR3 DNA reads as TGTGCCAGCAGTTTACTTTCAGGGGGCAATCAGCCCCAGCATTTT.

The J gene is TRBJ2-3, the V gene TRBV29-1; 8 bases line up with TRBD1. CDR1 and CDR2 from the germline V gene are SQVTM and ANQGSEA. V shed 1 base and J 4 bases; nucleotides not matched to a gene: 4. This CDR3 region has 14 residues. The CDR3 nucleotides are TGCAGCGTTGAAGGACAGGGGCATGCAGATACGCAGTATTTT. Its protein product is CSVEGQGHADTQYF.

This rearrangement joins TRBV19 to TRBJ1-5; no firm D call. In germline, CDR1 is LNHDA, CDR2 SQIVND (reference sequence). V shed 7 bases and J shed 4 bases, with 17 bases lying between them. This CDR3 contains 15 residues. The CDR3 DNA sequence: TGTGCCAGTATCAAGGGAACTGGTGGAAATCAGCCCCAGCATTTT. Its translation is CASIKGTGGNQPQHF.

The chain has TRBV20-1 and TRBJ2-7; D is uncertain. The CDR3 is made up of 14 amino acids. Between the trimmed V and J ends, which lost 5 bases and 2 bases, there was a span of 16 bases. Germline assignment: CDR1 DFQATT and CDR2 SNEGSKA (reference sequence). The CDR3 nucleotides read TGCAGTGCTTCGGTGGTACCCCGTGCCTACGAGCAGTACTTC. It specifies CSASVVPRAYEQYF.

V gene TRBV29-1 combines with J gene TRBJ2-4, with 8 nucleotides matching TRBD1. Per germline, CDR1 SQVTM and CDR2 ANQGSEA. The CDR3 sequence is 16 residues long. V was pared by 0 bases and J by 6 bases, with 10 bases of the junction left unmatched. CDR3 DNA sequence: TGCAGCGTTGAAGATGGGACAGGAGGCCATGGAAACATTCAGTACTTC. Translating it yields CSVEDGTGGHGNIQYF. Based on the CDR3 plus reference TRBV29-1 and TRBJ2-4, the full variable domain is SAVISQKPSRDICQRGTSLTIQCQVDSQVTMMFWYRQQPGQSLTLIATANQGSEATYESGFVIDKFPISRPNLTFSTLTVSNMSPEDSSIYLCSVEDGTGGHGNIQYFGAGTRLSVL.

J is TRBJ1-1 and V is TRBV29-1; unclear D gene. The ends were cut back, 7 bases at V and 1 base at J, with 7 bases in the middle. CDR3 length equals 11 residues. CDR1 SQVTM and CDR2 ANQGSEA come from the germline V gene. The CDR3 nucleotides read TGCAGCGGTGCTTCGAACACTGAAGCTTTCTTT. This sequence encodes CSGASNTEAFF.

This sequence joins TRBV6-6 and TRBJ1-2, with D possibly TRBD1 on 5 matching bases. The CDR3 sequence is 13 residues long. From germline, CDR1 is MNHNY and CDR2 SVGAGI (reference sequence). Trimming took off 0 bases at V and 5 bases at J, with 7 bases between the two ends. The CDR3: CASSYSAGYGYTF. The CDR3 nucleotides read TGTGCCAGCAGTTACTCGGCAGGGTATGGCTACACCTTC.